This T cell receptor beta chain emerged from a study of glioma-infiltrating T cells (dated by TCRdb to the mid-2010s). Broadly, across the study: Low-grade gliomas were WHO grade II oligodendrogliomas or astrocytomas, and glioblastomas were WHO grade IV tumors sampled at initial rather than recurrent diagnosis. Dexamethasone was administered to glioma patients for six or fewer days before surgery. Sequencing coverage of about 4.5- to 11-fold of some 1.1 million peripheral T cells was targeted for blood libraries. Sequencing of TCR alpha- and beta-chain repertoires was performed on glioma tissue, on non-neoplastic brain tissue, and on matched peripheral blood mononuclear cells. To gauge divergence between tissue and blood T-cell populations, every tissue-infiltrating repertoire was compared against the peripheral blood repertoire from the same patient. The paired cohort was made up of three low-grade glioma patients, several primary glioblastoma patients and three non-glioma patients who contributed non-neoplastic brain tissue. General conclusions and limits of the study: Patients with low tissue-blood divergence were marked by a signature set of shared blood CDR3 motifs, and this signature set was depleted in highly divergent patients. Small numbers underpinned the group comparisons: roughly eight glioblastoma patients, three low-grade glioma patients and three non-neoplastic patients. VJ-independent divergence between tissue and blood was found to be below expectation in non-neoplastic patients but above expectation in all gliomas, particularly low-grade gliomas. Only a very small number of CDR3 sequences turned up in both tissue and blood, a result put down to high CDR3 diversity combined with limited sampling.

The iRepertoire nested amplicon-rescue multiplex PCR (arm-PCR) platform was used to amplify TCR alpha and beta CDR3 regions from RNA. For one-step reverse transcription and amplification, about 90-400 ng of tissue mRNA or PBMC total RNA was used as input. Following bead purification, Illumina adapters were added by a secondary multiplex PCR, and libraries between 200 and 400 bp were gel-purified. Libraries carried internal 6-nucleotide barcodes used for demultiplexing. Libraries were sequenced on an Illumina MiSeq with 2x220 or 2x250 nucleotide paired-end reads. The paper's processing steps were these. Paired reads were merged using FLASH 1.2.11 and were aligned to the GRCh37 human genome using BWA-MEM, after which TRA and TRB reads were extracted. V and J assignment used an IMGT-derived reference of cassette sequences and CDR3 motifs that included pseudogenes. Reads were translated in three frames, and productive CDR3s were defined by a C…FGXG motif without stop codons. Unique combinations of V-J cassette pair and CDR3 amino acid sequence were defined as clonotypes. Reads were filtered by Hamming distance, thresholded by each sample's sequence error rate in mapped regions. Clones were called with MiXCR by TCRdb after fastp trimmed the public reads at Q25, and only in-frame beta chains were retained. Entries that share a CDR3 protein sequence are merged under the most common genes and DNA. The V and J calls follow TCRdb's processing rather than the paper's. The sample contains more than 300,000 distinct CDR3 sequences, less than 50% of them found a single time. Of the sample, around 13% falls within the top ten clones.

Surgical brain or tumor specimens were cryofrozen in liquid nitrogen immediately after resection, and peripheral blood cells were collected concurrently. CDR1 is given as DFQATT and CDR2 as SNEGSKA, both from the germline V gene (reference sequence). The CDR3 holds 14 amino acids from the cysteine to the phenylalanine. The kept DNA is CDR3 alone, 42 bases in frame from the first base. V is pruned by 1 base and J by 3 bases, leaving 3 bases of the junction without a gene match. With respect to this clonotype: Its antigen is currently not known. Per-base qualities were not stored, and no clone one base away is much larger.

This sequence was found in a human donor with low-grade glioma or glioblastoma, undergoing nonglioma brain surgery, or in good health (not recorded which). Sequences were obtained from glioma tissue, nonneoplastic brain tissue, or PBMCs (not recorded which). The chain uses TRBV20-1 and TRBJ2-7; TRBD2 matches 10 bases in the middle. In nucleotide form, the sequence is TGCAGTGCTAGAGTCGGACTAGCGGACTACGAGCAGTACTTC. It is translated as CSARVGLADYEQYF.